A single T cell receptor beta chain is shown here with its context. This sample was included in a study of T cells in Graves' hyperthyroidism and ophthalmopathy. V shed 6 bases and J shed 5 bases, with 13 bases lying between them. The germline V gene encodes CDR1 PRHDT and CDR2 FYEKMQ (reference sequence). The CDR3 contains 13 residues. RNA transcripts provided the source from which TCR beta CDR3 regions were amplified. With the HTBI primer set, the TCR CDR3 went through a first round of RT-PCR. TCRdb re-analysed the multiplex PCR reads in MiXCR, keeping a single row per CDR3 protein. The data show more than 500,000 distinct CDR3 sequences, around 43% seen once.

The chain joins TRBV13 to TRBJ1-2; possibly TRBD1 for D (5 bases). This receptor was obtained from an adult woman with Graves' disease, either hyperthyroidism or ophthalmopathy (not recorded which). Sequences were obtained from peripheral blood or thyroid tissue (not recorded which). The CDR3 sequence: CASSLDEGYGYTF. The CDR3 DNA sequence: TGTGCCAGCAGTCTAGATGAGGGGTATGGCTACACCTTC. The full variable domain, in which reference TRBV13 and TRBJ1-2 provide the parts outside the CDR3, is AAGVIQSPRHLIKEKRETATLKCYPIPRHDTVYWYQQGPGQDPQFLISFYEKMQSDKGSIPDRFSAQQFSDYHSELNMSSLELGDSALYFCASSLDEGYGYTFGSGTRLTVV.